Presented here are 15 T cell receptor beta chains from one specimen sequenced in a study of blood T cell repertoires in COVID-19 (dated by TCRdb to 2018 to 2020). Preparation of the library involved the immunoSEQ multiplex PCR assay. TCRdb holds this immuneACCESS table with in-frame rearrangements only. Some clones are missing; in checked studies, unresolved V genes explain under half, and the rest has no known cause. Here the sample has 200,000 to 250,000 clones; 80% to 90% occur a single time. The top ten clones comprise about 4.8% of the sample. Material for sequencing was PBMCs or T cells enriched from blood (not recorded which). The receptors shown here come from a woman aged 45-65 years who had been exposed to COVID-19.

The V gene is TRBV15, the J gene TRBJ1-1, with D perhaps TRBD1 (5 bases). Germline CDR1 is LNHNV and CDR2 is YYDKDF (reference sequence). CDR3 size: 18 residues. Trimming shortened V by 4 bases and J by 3 bases, and 24 bases separated the two germline ends. The CDR3 DNA sequence: TGTGCCACCAGCACGACCTCAAGGGGTAAGAAAGGGGACACTGAAGCTTTCTTT. Protein sequence: CATSTTSRGKKGDTEAFF.

The V and J genes are TRBV5-1 and TRBJ2-7; 7 nucleotides agree with TRBD2. The V gene end was trimmed by 4 bases and the J gene end by 2 bases; junction bases not matched to a gene: 9. The CDR3 has 15 residues. Looked up from germline, CDR1 is SGHRS and CDR2 is YFSETQ. The CDR3 region is CASSITAGSAYEQYF. The CDR3 nucleotides read TGCGCCAGCAGCATTACAGCGGGGAGCGCCTACGAGCAGTACTTC. The complete variable domain, with remaining parts taken from reference TRBV5-1 and TRBJ2-7, reads KAGVTQTPRYLIKTRGQQVTLSCSPISGHRSVSWYQQTPGQGLQFLFEYFSETQRNKGNFPGRFSGRQFSNSRSEMNVSTLELGDSALYLCASSITAGSAYEQYFGPGTRLTVT.

This chain connects TRBV19 to TRBJ1-2; 7 bases match TRBD1. This CDR3 contains 18 residues. CDR1 LNHDA and CDR2 SQIVND come from the germline V gene (reference sequence). V dropped 5 bases and J dropped 1; count of bases not matched to a gene: 16. CDR3 loop: CASSVLRDSLSFNYGYTF. In nucleotides, the CDR3 is TGTGCCAGTAGTGTCTTGCGGGACAGCCTGTCTTTTAACTATGGCTACACCTTC.

This clone was found a few times. The chain links TRBV5-4 to TRBJ1-2; D gene unclear. Trimming took 5 bases from V and 7 from J, leaving 18 bases between them. In germline, CDR1 is SGHNT, CDR2 YYREEE (reference sequence). The CDR3 loop spans 14 amino acids. CDR3 sequence (DNA): TGTGCCAGCAGGTCCAAGATAGCGACTTCTGGCTACACCTTC. Protein: CASRSKIATSGYTF.

Only a few counts were recorded for this clone. The chain carries TRBV10-3 and TRBJ2-3, with 7 bases identical to TRBD1. V shed 8 bases and J 2 bases; nucleotides not matched to a gene: 7. The CDR3 covers 14 residues. Germline CDR1 reads ENHRY; CDR2 reads SYGVKD. CDR3 sequence: CAIGTALDTDTQYF. In DNA form, the CDR3 reads TGTGCCATCGGGACAGCCTTAGACACAGATACGCAGTATTTT.

The rearrangement joins TRBV5-1 to TRBJ2-1; TRBD2 might be the D (6 bases). V gave up 4 bases and J gave up 6 bases, with 17 bases separating them. The CDR3 covers 15 residues. Germline V gene data show CDR1 as SGHRS and CDR2 as YFSETQ. DNA of the CDR3: TGCGCCAGCAGCGCCCGACTAGACTATTTCAATGAGCAGTTCTTC. It encodes CASSARLDYFNEQFF.

This chain joins TRBV12-3 or TRBV12-4 and TRBJ2-3, with 12 bases aligning to TRBD2. The J segment lost 7 bases and the V segment lost 8 bases, leaving 4 bases of the junction unmatched. The CDR3 covers 13 residues. The CDR3: CASLAGGWNTQYF. The CDR3 region has the DNA TGTGCCAGCCTAGCGGGGGGGTGGAATACGCAGTATTTT.

This clone was observed once. This CDR3 reads CASSSLKQNMNTEAFF. CDR3 DNA sequence: TGTGCCAGCAGTTCCCTTAAACAGAACATGAACACTGAAGCTTTCTTT. The chain employs TRBV6-2 or TRBV6-3 and TRBJ1-1, with no clear D. The germline gives CDR1 MNHEY, CDR2 SVGEGT. The CDR3 spans 16 residues. Trimming cost V 4 bases and J 0 bases, with 15 bases left between them.

This CDR3 reads CASSLGGGTEAFF. The CDR3 nucleotides are TGCGCCAGCAGCTTGGGGGGAGGGACTGAAGCTTTCTTT. The genes are TRBV5-1 and TRBJ1-1; D call uncertain. Germline CDR1 reads SGHRS; CDR2 reads YFSETQ. This CDR3 region has 13 residues. Deletions cut 0 bases from V and 5 bases from J, with 8 bases between.

This chain's CDR3 is CASSPRTLTGSEKLFF. In DNA form, the CDR3 reads TGTGCCAGCAGTCCTCGGACGCTAACGGGGAGCGAAAAACTGTTTTTT. The J gene is TRBJ1-4, the V gene TRBV27; D unclear. This CDR3 comprises 16 residues. V lost 5 bases and J lost 8, with 21 bases in between. CDR1 and CDR2 (germline): MNHEY, SMNVEV (reference sequence).

Only a few counts were recorded for this clone. The chain uses TRBV2 and TRBJ2-1; TRBD1 aligns across 10 bases. The germline V gene encodes CDR1 SNHLY and CDR2 FYNNEI. V trimming: 10 bases; J trimming: 8 bases; junction bases outside the gene matches: 5. The CDR3 contains 12 residues. The CDR3 bases are TGTGCCACTGCAGGGACAGGGGATGAGCAGTTCTTC. This codes for CATAGTGDEQFF.

This chain connects TRBV3-1 (or the pseudogene TRBV3-2) to TRBJ1-3; TRBD1 might be the D (5 bases). The CDR3 totals 14 residues. In germline, CDR1 is LGHDT, CDR2 YNNKEL (reference sequence). V shed 4 bases and J shed 3 bases, with 10 bases lying between them. The CDR3 loop reads CASSPRAVGNTIYF. The CDR3 DNA follows: TGTGCCAGCAGCCCCAGGGCAGTTGGAAACACCATATATTTT.

The chain is built from TRBV25-1 and TRBJ1-2; 8 bases are shared with TRBD1. Germline values: CDR1 MGHDK, CDR2 SYGVNS. The CDR3 spans 14 residues. With V trimmed by 3 bases and J by 0 bases, 0 bases remained unmatched. The CDR3 nucleotides read TGTGCCAGCAGTGACAGGGGGCCTAACTATGGCTACACCTTC. Translating it yields CASSDRGPNYGYTF.

This clone was counted a few times. The chain uses TRBV7-8 and TRBJ1-2; 8 nucleotides agree with TRBD1. The CDR3 runs to 15 residues. The trim removed 0 bases at V and 8 bases at J, leaving 8 bases unmatched. The germline V gene encodes CDR1 SGHVS and CDR2 FQNEAQ. CDR3 sequence: CASSLADRASRGYTF. The CDR3 DNA reads as TGTGCCAGCAGCTTAGCGGACAGGGCTTCAAGGGGCTACACCTTC. The full variable domain, its missing parts supplied by reference TRBV7-8 and TRBJ1-2, is GAGVSQSPRYKVAKRGQDVALRCDPISGHVSLFWYQQALGQGPEFLTYFQNEAQLDKSGLPSDRFFAERPEGSVSTLKIQRTQQEDSAVYLCASSLADRASRGYTFGSGTRLTVV.

The V gene is TRBV5-1, the J gene TRBJ2-1, with D possibly TRBD1 on 6 matching bases. CDR3 size: 17 residues. Germline V gives CDR1 SGHRS, CDR2 YFSETQ. The V end lost 1 base, the J end lost 1 base, and 15 bases lay between the germline ends. The CDR3 DNA reads TGCGCCAGCAGCTTGATGGTGACAGGAACATCCTACAATGAGCAGTTCTTC. Its protein product is CASSLMVTGTSYNEQFF.